The T cell receptor beta chain described here comes from a study of shared clonotypes between healthy human individuals. Losses at the gene ends were 0 bases for V and 4 bases for J; bases not matched to a gene: 2. CDR3 length equals 14 residues. CDR1 is SGHAT, CDR2 FQNNGV, per germline. This clone has just one count. Only in-frame clones appear in the TCRdb table, and some are missing; sequencing was by immunoSEQ multiplex PCR. Counted here are under 750,000 clones, approximately 72% occurring once; the ten biggest clones make up under 2%. The clonotype was recovered from a woman aged 25 to 39 in good health. The gene calls are TRBV11-2 and TRBJ1-2, with TRBD1 matching 7 bases. Sequencing input: memory CD4+ T cells sorted from blood. Subset reported: CD45RA-negative fraction. CDR3 nucleotides: TGTGCCAGCAGCTTAGAAGACAGGGTCTATGGCTACACCTTC. This translates into CASSLEDRVYGYTF.